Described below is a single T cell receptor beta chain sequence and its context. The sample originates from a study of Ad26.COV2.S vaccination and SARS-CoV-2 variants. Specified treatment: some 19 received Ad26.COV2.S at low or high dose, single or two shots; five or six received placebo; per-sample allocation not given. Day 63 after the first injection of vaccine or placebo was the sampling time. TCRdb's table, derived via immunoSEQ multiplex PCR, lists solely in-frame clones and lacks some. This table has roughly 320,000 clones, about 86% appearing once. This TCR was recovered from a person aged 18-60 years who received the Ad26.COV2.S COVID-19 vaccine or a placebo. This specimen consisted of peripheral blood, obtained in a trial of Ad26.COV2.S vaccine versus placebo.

CDR3 in DNA: TGTGCCAGCAGCTTGGCCCCAGGGTCCCCTGGGGCCAACGTCCTGACTTTC. Encoded protein: CASSLAPGSPGANVLTF. The chain couples TRBV5-8 to TRBJ2-6, with D possibly matching TRBD1 (5 bases). Germline assignment: CDR1 SGHTS and CDR2 YDEGEE. Trimming took off 0 bases at V and 2 bases at J, with 12 bases between the two ends. This CDR3 contains 17 residues.